A selection of T cell receptor beta chains follows, all from one sample in a study of blood T cells in healthy people across ages. TCRdb re-analysed the 5' RACE reads in MiXCR, keeping a single row per CDR3 protein. The sample contains roughly 1.7 million distinct CDR3 sequences, roughly 32% of which appear only once. The sample comprised blood. Source of these receptors: a woman in her 30s in good health. CDR3s include the opening cysteine and the closing phenylalanine or tryptophan. D genes are given only for firm matches. The size field is filled for only some rows; it gives once, few, many or a size class.

abundance,d_gene,j_gene,v_gene,len,CDR3aa,CDR3nt
.,TRBD1,TRBJ1-1,TRBV12-3/TRBV12-4,12,CASSPRDREAFF,TGTGCCAGCAGTCCTAGGGACAGAGAAGCTTTCTTT
.,.,TRBJ2-1,TRBV7-9,15,CASSQGSWSYNEQFF,TGTGCCAGCAGCCAGGGGTCGTGGTCCTACAATGAGCAGTTCTTC
.,TRBD2,TRBJ2-3,TRBV5-1,16,CASSLGRGGMTDTQYF,TGCGCCAGCAGCTTGGGACGGGGGGGCATGACAGATACGCAGTATTTT
.,TRBD2,TRBJ2-1,TRBV5-1,16,CASTRSTSGGYNEQFF,TGCGCCAGCACCAGATCGACTAGCGGGGGCTACAATGAGCAGTTCTTC
once,.,TRBJ2-1,TRBV20-1,16,CSARELGPAALNEQFF,TGCAGTGCTAGAGAACTGGGGCCGGCTGCCTTAAATGAGCAGTTCTTC
once,TRBD2,TRBJ2-7,TRBV20-1,17,CSANPETTSGSPYEQYF,TGCAGTGCTAACCCCGAGACAACTAGCGGGAGCCCCTACGAGCAGTACTTC
few,.,TRBJ1-5,TRBV20-1,14,CSAVTSNRNQPQHF,TGCAGTGCTGTCACATCTAACAGGAATCAGCCCCAGCATTTT
.,.,TRBJ1-4,TRBV13,13,CASSSRADEELFF,TGTGCCAGCAGCTCCCGAGCGGATGAAGAACTGTTTTTT
.,TRBD1,TRBJ2-3,TRBV4-1,16,CASSRPTGQITDTQYF,TGCGCCAGCAGCCGCCCGACGGGACAGATCACAGATACGCAGTATTTT
few,TRBD1,TRBJ1-1,TRBV4-1,17,CASSQEPTGGWVTEAFF,TGCGCCAGCAGCCAAGAGCCGACAGGGGGATGGGTCACTGAAGCTTTCTTT
.,.,TRBJ1-2,TRBV7-9,16,CASSLSRQHVSYGYTF,TGTGCCAGCAGCTTATCGAGACAGCATGTCTCCTATGGCTACACCTTC
.,.,TRBJ2-7,TRBV14,13,CASSRGLVLEQYF,TGTGCCAGCAGCCGAGGGCTAGTGCTCGAGCAGTACTTC
.,.,TRBJ2-2,TRBV4-1,16,CASSHRTGPNTGELFF,TGCGCCAGCAGCCACAGAACAGGACCGAACACCGGGGAGCTGTTTTTT
few,.,TRBJ2-7,TRBV28,15,CASSQRSGVQYEQYF,TGTGCCAGCAGTCAGAGGTCCGGTGTTCAGTACGAGCAGTACTTC
.,.,TRBJ2-7,TRBV27,14,CANSHVADPGEQYF,TGTGCCAACAGTCACGTGGCCGATCCTGGCGAGCAGTACTTC
few,TRBD1,TRBJ2-7,TRBV6-6,17,CASSSSEGQGNLYEQYF,TGTGCCAGCAGCAGCTCGGAGGGACAGGGGAATCTCTACGAGCAGTACTTC
few,.,TRBJ2-1,TRBV3-1,15,CASSPRLEVGGEQFF,TGTGCCAGCAGCCCGAGACTGGAGGTGGGGGGTGAGCAGTTCTTC
.,TRBD2,TRBJ2-5,TRBV6-2/TRBV6-3,19,CASSYSPTGQREGQETQYF,TGTGCCAGCAGTTACTCCCCTACGGGCCAGCGGGAGGGCCAGGAGACCCAGTACTTC
.,TRBD1,TRBJ1-6,TRBV25-1,15,CASRGTGGYNSPLHF,TGTGCCAGCAGAGGGACAGGGGGCTATAATTCACCCCTCCACTTT
few,.,TRBJ2-7,TRBV20-1,15,CSAINRGASSYEQYF,TGCAGTGCCATAAATCGCGGGGCCAGCTCCTACGAGCAGTACTTC
.,.,TRBJ1-2,TRBV2,13,CASSGETVYGYTF,TGTGCCAGCAGTGGTGAGACAGTCTATGGCTACACCTTC
.,TRBD2,TRBJ2-1,TRBV6-5,17,CASSYGSRLAGNNEQFF,TGTGCCAGCAGTTACGGCAGCCGCCTAGCGGGGAACAATGAGCAGTTCTTC
.,.,TRBJ2-7,TRBV5-1,15,CASSVEAGNPYEQYF,TGCGCCAGCAGCGTTGAGGCAGGGAATCCCTACGAGCAGTACTTC
.,.,TRBJ2-3,TRBV18,15,CASSSRDGSTDTQYF,TGTGCCAGCTCATCTAGGGACGGTAGCACAGATACGCAGTATTTT
few,.,TRBJ2-1,TRBV29-1,12,CSVPGRHNEQFF,TGCAGCGTCCCAGGTAGACACAATGAGCAGTTCTTC
.,.,TRBJ2-3,TRBV20-1,13,CSADGDNTDTQYF,TGCAGTGCGGATGGGGACAACACAGATACGCAGTATTTT
.,TRBD2,TRBJ2-1,TRBV10-3,13,CAIRTSGNNGQFF,TGTGCCATAAGGACTAGCGGTAACAATGGGCAGTTCTTC
.,.,TRBJ2-2,TRBV15,17,CATSRDLGAANTGELFF,TGTGCCACCAGCAGAGATCTAGGAGCAGCGAACACCGGGGAGCTGTTTTTT
once,TRBD2,TRBJ2-7,TRBV4-1,15,CAGSQTSGQLYEQYF,TGCGCCGGCAGCCAGACTAGCGGGCAGCTCTACGAGCAGTACTTC
.,.,TRBJ2-3,TRBV20-1,14,CSATLSGGSDTQYF,TGCAGTGCGACTCTCTCGGGGGGCAGTGATACGCAGTATTTT